Below, one T cell receptor beta chain is given with its context. As yet, its antigen is unknown. This entry comes from a study of blood T cells in healthy people across ages. General study results and limits: Greater diversity and more naive CD4+ cells were seen in long-lived donors than in aged donors. Strong correlation existed between TCR beta diversity and naive T cell percentage.

The CDR3 has 15 residues. Germline lookup yields CDR1 PRHDT and CDR2 FYEKMQ (reference sequence). Trimming cost V 8 bases and J 2 bases; bases outside gene matches: 12. The authors isolated at least 6 million PBMCs per sample. Extraction yielded at least 5 micrograms of total RNA per sample. PCR was performed a second time for about 6 to 12 cycles using a sample-barcoded 5' primer and a J-beta primer mix. TCRdb re-called the 5' RACE reads with MiXCR, one entry per CDR3 protein. Counted here are some 920,000 distinct CDR3 sequences, 45% to 60% occurring once; the ten biggest clones make up over 20%. This TCR was sampled from a woman aged 55 to 70 in good health. Sequenced input: blood. The V call is TRBV13, the J call TRBJ2-7; 7 bases fit TRBD2. Here the CDR3 reads CASGRDGTTTYEQYF. The CDR3 DNA reads as TGTGCCAGCGGAAGGGACGGGACTACTACCTACGAGCAGTACTTC.